This T cell receptor (beta chain) emerged from a study of OX40 agonist ivuxolimab in advanced cancers. In regard to this clone: Its antigen is still unknown.

Here immunoSEQ multiplex PCR was the method, and the copy in TCRdb shows in-frame clones only, minus some. The sample has just under 85,000 clones, more than 80% seen once. Notes on the study in general: On average, CD8+ T cells showed a greater number of expanded clones than CD4+.

The sequencing used CD4+ or CD8+ T cells sorted from blood, collected in a trial of the OX40 agonist ivuxolimab. The sequence was obtained from an adult with an advanced solid tumor such as melanoma, head and neck, liver or kidney cancer.

The CDR3 spells CAMGTPLATDTQYF. The DNA of the CDR3 is TGTGCTATGGGGACACCTTTGGCCACAGATACGCAGTATTTT. This chain connects TRBV6-1 to TRBJ2-3, with D possibly being TRBD1 (6 bases). Germline V lookup: CDR1 MNHNS, CDR2 SASEGT. The CDR3 spans 14 residues.